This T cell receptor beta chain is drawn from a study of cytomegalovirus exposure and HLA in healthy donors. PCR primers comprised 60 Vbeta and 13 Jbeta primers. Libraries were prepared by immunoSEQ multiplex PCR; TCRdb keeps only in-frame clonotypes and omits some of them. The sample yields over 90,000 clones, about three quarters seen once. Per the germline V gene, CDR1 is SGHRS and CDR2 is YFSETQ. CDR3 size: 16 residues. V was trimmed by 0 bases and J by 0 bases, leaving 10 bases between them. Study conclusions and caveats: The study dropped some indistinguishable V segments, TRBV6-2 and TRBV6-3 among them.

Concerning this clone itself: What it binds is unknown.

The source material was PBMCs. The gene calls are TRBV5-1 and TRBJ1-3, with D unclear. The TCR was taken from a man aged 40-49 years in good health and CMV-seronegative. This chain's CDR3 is CASSLGAGLSGNTIYF. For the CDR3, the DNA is TGCGCCAGCAGCTTGGGTGCAGGACTCTCTGGAAACACCATATATTTT.